This T cell receptor beta chain came from a study of CD8 T cells in ankylosing spondylitis. Overall study findings and caveats: Earlier reports found some motif variants in synovial fluid and blood in reactive arthritis. Seemingly characteristic of ankylosing spondylitis blood was a TCR beta motif consisting of about 8 highly homologous variants.

This CDR3 region has 14 residues. The V gene end was trimmed by 3 bases and the J gene end by 6 bases; junction bases not matched to a gene: 6. CDR1 SGHTA and CDR2 FQGNSA come from the germline V gene. Each CDR3 protein is one row after TCRdb ran MiXCR on the 5' RACE reads. This sample yields about 750,000 distinct CDR3 sequences, of which around 19% are seen a single time; under 20% belongs to the top ten. This clonotype was counted at least ten times. Antigen: not known. The rearrangement joins TRBV7-2 to TRBJ2-7, with 9 nucleotides matching TRBD1. This TCR was sampled from a male donor with ankylosing spondylitis. Input material: blood, either unsorted or a sorted T cell fraction (not recorded which). The CDR3 DNA reads as TGTGCCAGCAGCTTTTACGGGACAGGGTTCGAGCAGTACTTC. Translated: CASSFYGTGFEQYF.